This T cell receptor beta chain was sequenced for a study of OX40 agonist ivuxolimab in advanced cancers. Profiled with immunoSEQ multiplex PCR; TCRdb holds only in-frame clones, not every one. The repertoire holds tens of thousands of clones, with 88% as singletons. V lost 10 bases and J lost 6, with 15 bases in between. The CDR3 contains 12 residues. Germline CDR1 LNHDA, CDR2 SQIVND (reference sequence). This receptor was taken from an adult with an advanced solid tumor such as melanoma, head and neck, liver or kidney cancer. The specimen comprised CD4+ or CD8+ T cells sorted from blood, sampled in a trial of the OX40 agonist ivuxolimab. This chain joins TRBV19 and TRBJ1-1; tentatively, D is TRBD1 (6 bases). The CDR3, as DNA: TGTGCCACTAAACAGGGCGACGCTGAAGCTTTCTTT. This gives the protein CATKQGDAEAFF.